This T cell receptor (beta chain) was sequenced during a study of OX40 agonist ivuxolimab in advanced cancers. Study information: The drug used for patients, ivuxolimab, was an agonistic anti-OX40 (CD134) antibody.

Clones were read by immunoSEQ multiplex PCR, and TCRdb kept only the in-frame ones, dropping some. The data contain about 120,000 clones, approximately 90% of them seen just once; the ten biggest clones take up approximately 0.51%. This TCR was recovered from an adult with an advanced solid tumor such as melanoma, head and neck, liver or kidney cancer. The input for sequencing was CD4+ or CD8+ T cells sorted from blood, taken in a trial of the OX40 agonist ivuxolimab.

CDR3 loop: CASSVGQVNEQFF. CDR3 DNA: TGTGCCAGCAGCGTAGGACAGGTGAATGAGCAGTTCTTC. V and J are TRBV9 and TRBJ2-1; maybe TRBD1 (6 bases). V was pared by 0 bases and J by 7 bases, with 8 bases between. Germline V lookup: CDR1 SGDLS, CDR2 YYNGEE. The CDR3 sequence is 13 residues long.